These 18 T cell receptor beta chains were sequenced from one sample in a study of T-cell memory formation after mild COVID-19. TCRdb ran MiXCR on the 5' RACE reads and lists one entry per CDR3 protein. The data show about 560,000 distinct CDR3 sequences, with 17% seen just once and less than 10% held by the top ten. The sample taken for sequencing was PBMCs or a T cell subset sorted from them (not recorded which). The receptors shown here come from an adult woman who had mild COVID-19 (a few samples of this study predate the infection). Cell type and time point are not known.

This clonotype has a handful of counts. The DNA of the CDR3 is TGTGCCAGCAGCTTAAACCCCCCCGGGGAGCTGTTTTTT. Translating it yields CASSLNPPGELFF. This sequence joins TRBV7-9 and TRBJ2-2; no definite D call. Trimming left V 2 bases short and J 6 bases short, with 7 bases between. This CDR3 is 13 amino acids long. Germline CDR1 reads SEHNR; CDR2 reads FQNEAQ (reference sequence).

This clonotype has a handful of counts. The V gene is TRBV29-1, the J gene TRBJ2-5, with D perhaps assigned TRBD1 or TRBD2 (6 bases each). The germline gives CDR1 SQVTM, CDR2 ANQGSEA. The CDR3 consists of 14 residues. V gave up 8 bases and J gave up 4 bases, with 20 bases separating them. This CDR3 reads CSSSGGYPGETQYF. CDR3 nucleotides: TGCAGCTCCTCCGGGGGCTACCCTGGAGAGACCCAGTACTTC.

The chain recombines TRBV12-3 or TRBV12-4 with TRBJ2-5, with a possible D match to TRBD1 (5 bases). Between the trimmed V and J ends, which lost 6 bases and 1 base, there was a span of 12 bases. The CDR3 is 14 residues long. CDR3 amino acids: CASRSLQVQETQYF. In DNA, the CDR3 is TGTGCCAGCAGATCCCTACAGGTCCAAGAGACCCAGTACTTC.

This clonotype occurred a few times. J is TRBJ2-1 and V is TRBV7-9; weak D call: TRBD2 (5 bases). This CDR3 is 18 amino acids long. Germline-derived CDR1 and CDR2 are SEHNR and FQNEAQ (reference sequence). Trimming stripped 1 base from V and 0 bases from J, with 16 bases between. The CDR3 DNA follows: TGTGCCAGCAGCTTAGAAAGTCTAGCACAGAGCTCCTACAATGAGCAGTTCTTC. Translating gives CASSLESLAQSSYNEQFF.

This clonotype was counted between two and nine times. In DNA, the CDR3 is TGCAGTGCTAGAGATCGAAAGTTCCCCACAGATACGCAGTATTTT. Its translation is CSARDRKFPTDTQYF. The chain couples TRBV20-1 to TRBJ2-3; no reliable D call. The CDR3 length is 15 residues. Trimming shortened V by 0 bases and J by 2 bases, and 12 bases separated the two germline ends. The germline V gene has CDR1 DFQATT and CDR2 SNEGSKA (reference sequence).

The gene calls are TRBV7-2 and TRBJ2-1; 10 positions agree with TRBD2. The CDR3 has 14 amino acids. V lost 4 bases, J lost 7 bases, and 4 bases stayed unmatched. CDR1 is SGHTA and CDR2 is FQGNSA in the germline V gene. The CDR3 DNA reads TGTGCCAGCAGCTCCGTAGCGGGAGGTAATGAGCAGTTCTTC. Protein product: CASSSVAGGNEQFF. Filled out from reference TRBV7-2 and TRBJ2-1, the complete variable domain reads GAGVSQSPSNKVTEKGKDVELRCDPISGHTALYWYRQSLGQGLEFLIYFQGNSAPDKSGLPSDRFSAERTGGSVSTLTIQRTQQEDSAVYLCASSSVAGGNEQFFGPGTRLTVL.

The rearrangement joins TRBV7-9 to TRBJ2-7; D is uncertain. Trimming left V 4 bases short and J 7 bases short, with 8 bases between. The CDR3 loop spans 11 amino acids. CDR1 is SEHNR and CDR2 is FQNEAQ in the germline V gene (reference sequence). The CDR3 region is CASSSEAEQYF. The CDR3 bases are TGTGCCAGCAGCTCGGAAGCAGAGCAGTACTTC.

This chain uses TRBV7-2 with TRBJ2-7, with 7 bases fitting TRBD2. The CDR3 is 14 amino acids. V shed 5 bases, J shed 2 bases, and the junction held 6 bases outside the gene matches. CDR1 is SGHTA, CDR2 FQGNSA, per germline. Here the CDR3 reads CASSPIRGAYEQYF. The CDR3 nucleotides read TGTGCCAGCAGCCCCATCCGGGGGGCCTACGAGCAGTACTTC.

This clonotype turned up a few times. The chain joins TRBV29-1 to TRBJ2-1; D is perhaps TRBD2 (6 bases). This CDR3 has 10 residues. CDR1 and CDR2 from the germline V gene are SQVTM and ANQGSEA. V was clipped by 4 bases and J by 9 bases, with 7 bases between them. CDR3 region: CSVGGVEQFF. CDR3 bases: TGCAGCGTTGGGGGGGTTGAGCAGTTCTTC.

This clonotype was observed a few times. The chain employs TRBV15 and TRBJ1-2; possibly TRBD1 for D (5 bases). Trimming shortened V by 0 bases and J by 8 bases, and 10 bases separated the two germline ends. Germline V gives CDR1 LNHNV, CDR2 YYDKDF (reference sequence). The CDR3 extends over 13 amino acids. In DNA, the CDR3 is TGTGCCACCAGCAGAGAGGGGACCTGGGGCTACACCTTC. It is translated as CATSREGTWGYTF.

The rearrangement links TRBV7-9 to TRBJ2-7; 7 nucleotides line up with TRBD2. Germline values: CDR1 SEHNR, CDR2 FQNEAQ (reference sequence). The V segment lost 4 bases and the J segment 5 bases; nucleotides outside the gene matches: 14. The CDR3 sequence is 16 residues long. The chain's CDR3 is CASSSLGLADLDEQYF. Here the CDR3 DNA reads TGTGCCAGCAGCTCTTTAGGGCTAGCGGACTTGGACGAGCAGTACTTC.

The sample holds a few counts of this clonotype. The V gene is TRBV28, the J gene TRBJ2-1; 10 bases match TRBD1. J was trimmed by 11 bases and V by 5 bases; bases with no gene match: 12. Germline CDR1 reads MDHEN; CDR2 reads SYDVKM. The CDR3 runs to 15 residues. The CDR3 nucleotides read TGTGCCAGCAGTCCCCGATGGACAGGGGGGGGTCAGCAGTTCTTC. This encodes CASSPRWTGGGQQFF.

DNA of the CDR3: TGTGCTATGTTCAGCGGTCGTGAGTTGGGGGAGCAGTACTTC. Translation gives CAMFSGRELGEQYF. This rearrangement joins TRBV12-5 to TRBJ2-7, with D maybe TRBD2 (5 bases). The V gene's germline CDR1 is LGHNT and CDR2 FRNRAP. The V and J ends lost 10 bases and 7 bases respectively, with 23 bases between them. The CDR3 spans 14 residues.

This clonotype occurred a few times. The chain carries TRBV12-3 or TRBV12-4 and TRBJ2-7; TRBD2 matches at 7 bases. This CDR3 is 14 amino acids long. The V gene end was trimmed by 4 bases and the J gene end by 9 bases; junction bases not matched to a gene: 12. CDR3 protein: CASSSSGRFVWQYF. The CDR3 coding sequence is TGTGCCAGCAGTTCCTCCGGGAGGTTCGTGTGGCAGTACTTC.

The rearrangement links TRBV7-6 to TRBJ1-5; D call uncertain. Germline lookup yields CDR1 SGHVS and CDR2 FNYEAQ. V lost 2 bases and J lost 2, with 13 bases in between. This CDR3 is 16 amino acids long. The CDR3 sequence is CASSLTPPLGNQPQHF. In DNA, the CDR3 is TGTGCCAGCAGCTTAACCCCCCCCCTGGGCAATCAGCCCCAGCATTTT.

V and J are TRBV9 and TRBJ2-5; no clear D gene. The CDR3 length is 14 residues. Trimming removed 0 bases from V and 1 base from J, with 7 bases in between. Germline assignment: CDR1 SGDLS and CDR2 YYNGEE. The CDR3 coding sequence is TGTGCCAGCAGCGTAGGCACCCTCCAAGAGACCCAGTACTTC. It yields the protein CASSVGTLQETQYF.

This clonotype has ten or more counts. Germline and junction disagree at one end, which may indicate a read error. The CDR3 DNA reads as TGTGCCAGCAGCTTGGTTGCCAATGAGCAGTTCTTC. Amino acid sequence: CASSLVANEQFF. This chain links TRBV5-1 with TRBJ2-1; no definite D call. The CDR3 contains 12 residues. Germline V gives CDR1 SGHRS, CDR2 YFSETQ. The full variable domain, with the rest looked up from reference TRBV5-1 and TRBJ2-1, is KAGVTQTPRYLIKTRGQQVTLSCSPISGHRSVSWYQQTPGQGLQFLFEYFSETQRNKGNFPGRFSGRQFSNSRSEMNVSTLELGDSALYLCASSLVANEQFFGPGTRLTVL.

This clonotype was observed a few times. The rearrangement joins TRBV3-1 to TRBJ2-1; no firm D call. CDR1 is LGHDT and CDR2 is YNNKEL in the germline V gene (reference sequence). This CDR3 comprises 13 residues. Trimming took 10 bases from V and 7 from J, leaving 17 bases between them. For the CDR3, the DNA is TGTGCCACCTCCCGAGAGATGGGGAATGAGCAGTTCTTC. Its translation is CATSREMGNEQFF.